Below, 5 T cell receptor beta chains from the same sample are listed, as sequenced in a study of Tregs in tolerant kidney transplant recipients. The protocol was immunoSEQ multiplex PCR, while the TCRdb copy is restricted to in-frame clones and leaves out a portion. Reported are 25,000 to 35,000 clones; the ten largest clones contain 6.5% to 8%. The specimen was CD8+ T cells from blood, collected before the transplant. The receptors were sampled from a human donor who received a combined kidney and bone marrow transplant.

With regard to this clone: The CDR3 end falls 3 residues outside the read, so it is completed with the germline J gene. This sequence joins TRBV6-4 and TRBJ2-7; 9 bases agree with TRBD1. The CDR3 totals 17 residues. Per germline, CDR1 MRHNA and CDR2 SNTAGT. With 2 bases clipped from V and 6 bases from J, the junction kept 14 bases outside the gene matches. The CDR3 spells CASSDPSRPQGALEQYF. Incomplete CDR3 DNA: TGTGCCAGCAGTGACCCGTCCCGGCCACAGGGGGCCCTCGAG.

As regards this clone: The read halts 3 residues ahead of the CDR3 end, with the missing end drawn from the germline J gene. The rearrangement joins TRBV7-9 to TRBJ2-5; D is unresolved. From germline, CDR1 is SEHNR and CDR2 FQNEAQ (reference sequence). V gave up 5 bases and J gave up 4 bases, with 11 bases separating them. The CDR3 runs to 13 residues. CDR3 DNA, as far as it was read: TGTGCCAGCAGCGGTATCGAAGGAGAGACC. This sequence encodes CASSGIEGET. The whole CDR3 region reads CASSGIEGETQYF.

In regard to this clone: The CDR3 is cut off 3 residues early in the read; its end comes from the germline J gene. This chain uses TRBV2 with TRBJ2-5, with D maybe TRBD2 (5 bases). The V end lost 2 bases, the J end lost 4 bases, and 26 bases lay between the germline ends. The CDR3 is 19 amino acids. Germline CDR1 reads SNHLY; CDR2 reads FYNNEI. The sequenced CDR3 bases are TGTGCCAGCAGTGAAAGGTTGATGGGCCGGCTGAGGGCGCGAGAGACC. Amino acid sequence: CASSERLMGRLRARET. The CDR3 reads in full as CASSERLMGRLRARETQYF.

A note on this clone: The sequence runs out 3 residues before the end of the CDR3; the remainder is reconstructed from the germline J gene. J is TRBJ1-2 and V is TRBV2, with D possibly matching TRBD1 (6 bases). Trimming cost V 8 bases and J 0 bases, with 10 bases left between them. The CDR3 runs 13 residues. CDR1 and CDR2 from the germline V gene are SNHLY and FYNNEI. CDR3 DNA, as far as it was read: TGTGCCAGCCATGACAGGACTAACTATGGC. Protein: CASHDRTNYG. In full, the CDR3 reads CASHDRTNYGYTF.

Regarding this clone: Coverage ceases 3 residues before the CDR3 finishes, and the germline J gene fills in the end. The V and J genes are TRBV7-9 and TRBJ2-7, with 12 bases matching TRBD2. This CDR3 has 15 residues. Per the germline V gene, CDR1 is SEHNR and CDR2 is FQNEAQ (reference sequence). With 3 bases clipped from V and 3 bases from J, the junction kept 3 bases outside the gene matches. The CDR3 loop reads CASSLRTSGIYEQYF. The sequenced part of the CDR3 DNA is TGTGCCAGCAGCTTGAGGACTAGCGGGATCTACGAG.